These 30 T cell receptor beta chains were sequenced from one sample in a study of metastatic and nonmetastatic thyroid tumors. TCRdb reprocessed the PCR reads via MiXCR. In the table there are about 69,000 clones, 11% to 15% of which are singletons. Patients were all untreated before their thyroid surgery. The sample comprised blood. These receptors were collected from a male donor with papillary thyroid cancer or a benign thyroid nodule (not recorded which). Some clones in this sample may be carry-over from other donors' samples.

At least ten counts were recorded for this clone. This chain connects TRBV11-1 to TRBJ2-3; the D gene is possibly TRBD1 (6 bases). V gave up 3 bases and J gave up 1 base, with 11 bases separating them. CDR1 and CDR2 (germline): SGHAT, FQDESV (reference sequence). This CDR3 has 15 amino acids. CDR3 coding DNA: TGTGCCAGCAGCTTTCCAGGGGTCGGCACAGATACGCAGTATTTT. Protein: CASSFPGVGTDTQYF.

This clone occurred a few times. The junction shows a germline mismatch at one end, possibly a read error. The chain links TRBV6-5 to TRBJ2-6, with D maybe TRBD1 (5 bases). CDR1 MNHEY and CDR2 SVGAGI come from the germline V gene. This CDR3 is built from 15 residues. In DNA form, the CDR3 reads TGTGCCAGCAGTTACGGTGGCTCTGGGGCCAACGTCCTTACTTTC. It translates to CASSYGGSGANVLTF.

This clone has ten or more counts. The chain recombines TRBV29-1 with TRBJ2-7; D is ambiguous. The CDR3 consists of 13 residues. V lost 6 bases and J 2 bases, leaving 14 bases between the germline ends. Germline loops: CDR1 SQVTM, CDR2 ANQGSEA. The chain's CDR3 is CSVSSYSTYEQYF. CDR3 nucleotides: TGCAGCGTCTCGTCGTATAGTACCTACGAGCAGTACTTC.

Concerning this clone: An end of the junction differs from the germline gene, which may be a read error. The J gene is TRBJ2-7, the V gene TRBV20-1; D gene ambiguous. The CDR3 is 13 residues long. Germline CDR1 is DFQATT and CDR2 is SNEGSKA (reference sequence). The CDR3: CSARLPRPYEHYF. The CDR3 DNA follows: TGCAGTGCTAGGCTCCCGCGGCCCTACGAGCATTACTTC.

The table lists this clone with many counts. The gene calls are TRBV4-2 and TRBJ2-2; D is unresolved. V lost 5 bases and J 6 bases, leaving 16 bases between the germline ends. CDR3 size: 15 residues. CDR1 and CDR2 from the germline V gene are LGHNA and YNFKEQ. The CDR3 nucleotides are TGTGCCAGCAGCTCCTTGCAAGTCAAGGCCGGGGAGCTGTTTTTT. Protein product: CASSSLQVKAGELFF.

The chain joins TRBV30 to TRBJ1-2, with D unclear. This CDR3 region has 13 residues. Germline V lookup: CDR1 GTSNPN, CDR2 SVGIG (reference sequence). The V gene lost 0 bases and the J gene lost 6 bases, with 11 bases spanning the gap. CDR3 region: CAWSVGSFHGYTF. As DNA, the CDR3 is TGTGCCTGGAGTGTTGGCAGCTTCCATGGCTACACCTTC. The whole variable domain, remainder taken from reference TRBV30 and TRBJ1-2, is SQTIHQWPATLVQPVGSPLSLECTVEGTSNPNLYWYRQAAGRGLQLLFYSVGIGQISSEVPQNLSASRPQDRQFILSSKKLLLSDSGFYLCAWSVGSFHGYTFGSGTRLTVV.

This clone came up many times. The gene calls are TRBV6-1 and TRBJ1-2; tentative D call: TRBD1 (5 bases). CDR3 length: 15 residues. The ends were cut back, 5 bases at V and 4 bases at J, with 17 bases in the middle. The germline V gene has CDR1 MNHNS and CDR2 SASEGT. The CDR3: CASSFRLGGLYGYTF. CDR3 sequence (DNA): TGTGCCAGCAGTTTCCGACTCGGGGGACTCTATGGCTACACCTTC.

The chain links TRBV5-4 to TRBJ1-5; TRBD1 might be the D (5 bases). CDR1 is SGHNT, CDR2 YYREEE, per germline (reference sequence). V lost 6 bases and J lost 5, with 21 bases in between. CDR3 length equals 16 residues. CDR3 protein: CASIYRGGGEHQPQHF. The DNA of the CDR3 is TGTGCCAGCATCTACCGGGGGGGAGGGGAACATCAGCCCCAGCATTTT. Supplemented by reference TRBV5-4 and TRBJ1-5, the full variable domain reads ETGVTQSPTHLIKTRGQQVTLRCSSQSGHNTVSWYQQALGQGPQFIFQYYREEENGRGNFPPRFSGLQFPNYSSELNVNALELDDSALYLCASIYRGGGEHQPQHFGDGTRLSIL.

The chain combines TRBV20-1 with TRBJ1-5; D gene unclear. The CDR3 length is 15 residues. Germline-derived CDR1 and CDR2 are DFQATT and SNEGSKA (reference sequence). V lost 6 bases, J lost 0 bases, and 15 bases lay in between. The CDR3 DNA reads as TGCAGTGCCATCCCCGGCGGAAATAGCAATCAGCCCCAGCATTTT. Its protein product is CSAIPGGNSNQPQHF.

In this sample, this clone turned up many times. The rearrangement links TRBV13 to TRBJ2-3; tentatively, D is TRBD1 (5 bases). V was cut by 0 bases and J by 6 bases, with 7 bases left in between. This CDR3 region has 13 residues. The germline V gene has CDR1 PRHDT and CDR2 FYEKMQ (reference sequence). CDR3 in amino acids: CASSLGGRDTQYF. The CDR3 DNA reads as TGTGCCAGCAGCTTAGGGGGGCGGGATACGCAGTATTTT.

This clone was seen ten or more times. This sequence joins TRBV7-2 and TRBJ1-6; TRBD1 might be the D (6 bases). In germline, CDR1 is SGHTA, CDR2 FQGNSA. V dropped 0 bases and J dropped 14 bases, with 20 bases sitting between them. This CDR3 contains 16 residues. CDR3 sequence (DNA): TGTGCCAGCAGCTTAGCGCTGGGGGGCCTAAGATCATCCCTCCACTTT. Translating it yields CASSLALGGLRSSLHF.

This clone was picked up a small number of times. This sequence joins TRBV2 and TRBJ1-1; D gene ambiguous. V lost 5 bases to trimming and J lost 5 bases, with 15 bases between them. CDR3 length: 14 residues. From germline, CDR1 is SNHLY and CDR2 FYNNEI. CDR3 loop: CASSHPAGGTEAFF. CDR3 in DNA: TGTGCCAGCAGTCATCCCGCGGGTGGAACTGAAGCTTTCTTT. Full variable domain (outside the CDR3, taken from reference TRBV2 and TRBJ1-1): EPEVTQTPSHQVTQMGQEVILRCVPISNHLYFYWYRQILGQKVEFLVSFYNNEISEKSEIFDDQFSVERPDGSNFTLKIRSTKLEDSAMYFCASSHPAGGTEAFFGQGTRLTVV.

This clone was observed at least ten times. One end of the junction fails to match germline, which may point to a read error. V is TRBV7-7 and J is TRBJ2-5; weak D call: TRBD2 (5 bases). Looked up from germline, CDR1 is SSHAT and CDR2 is FNYEAQ (reference sequence). CDR3 size: 14 residues. CDR3 coding DNA: TGTGCTAGCAGCTTAGCGAACCGGGGAGAGACCCAGTACTTC. Translating gives CASSLANRGETQYF. Drawing the rest from reference TRBV7-7 and TRBJ2-5, the complete variable domain is GAGVSQSPRYKVTKRGQDVTLRCDPISSHATLYWYQQALGQGPEFLTYFNYEAQPDKSGLPSDRFSAERPEGSISTLTIQRTEQRDSAMYRCASSLANRGETQYFGPGTRLLVL.

This clone was detected many times. The genes are TRBV7-9 and TRBJ1-1; D remains ambiguous. The CDR3 spans 14 residues. Germline V gene lookup returns CDR1 SEHNR and CDR2 FQNEAQ (reference sequence). V was cut by 5 bases and J by 5 bases, with 15 bases left in between. The DNA of the CDR3 is TGTGCCAGCAGCCCATTTGGGAGAGGGACTGAAGCTTTCTTT. The encoded protein is CASSPFGRGTEAFF. The full variable domain, with the rest looked up from reference TRBV7-9 and TRBJ1-1, is DTGVSQNPRHKITKRGQNVTFRCDPISEHNRLYWYRQTLGQGPEFLTYFQNEAQLEKSRLLSDRFSAERPKGSFSTLEIQRTEQGDSAMYLCASSPFGRGTEAFFGQGTRLTVV.

This clone was found many times. The rearrangement joins TRBV20-1 to TRBJ2-2; D may be TRBD2 (6 bases). Germline V CDR1 and CDR2: DFQATT, SNEGSKA (reference sequence). The CDR3 length is 14 residues. The V end lost 4 bases, the J end lost 1 base, and 10 bases lay between the germline ends. CDR3 amino acids: CSANTGLNTGELFF. CDR3 nucleotide sequence: TGCAGTGCTAATACGGGACTGAACACCGGGGAGCTGTTTTTT.

The chain has TRBV6-1 and TRBJ1-2, with D possibly matching TRBD1 (5 bases). CDR3 length: 16 amino acids. Germline lookup yields CDR1 MNHNS and CDR2 SASEGT. With 0 bases removed from V and 3 bases from J, the gap between germline ends came to 14 bases. The CDR3 protein is CASSEAGQFYDYGYTF. The DNA of the CDR3 is TGTGCCAGCAGTGAAGCGGGGCAGTTCTACGACTATGGCTACACCTTC.

Worth noting for this clone: Possible read error: a much larger clone is one base away. The identical CDR3 is also encoded by other nucleotide sequences in the sample. The genes are TRBV20-1 and TRBJ1-4; 7 bases agree with TRBD1. Trimming cost V 4 bases and J 5 bases; bases outside gene matches: 7. Germline CDR1 is DFQATT and CDR2 is SNEGSKA (reference sequence). The CDR3 has 14 residues. The CDR3 is CSATRQGGNEKLFF. The CDR3 DNA is TGCAGTGCTACCCGACAGGGTGGAAATGAAAAACTGTTTTTT.

This clone was seen more than once but under ten times. The rearrangement joins TRBV28 to TRBJ2-1, with TRBD2 as a possible D gene (6 bases). Trimming removed 7 bases at V and 7 bases at J, with 23 bases between. There are 16 residues in the CDR3. Per the germline V gene, CDR1 is MDHEN and CDR2 is SYDVKM. The CDR3 sequence: CASTSGFSIGGNEQFF. In DNA form, the CDR3 reads TGTGCCAGCACCTCTGGTTTTTCCATCGGGGGAAATGAGCAGTTCTTC.

Ten or more counts support this clone. The V call is TRBV9, the J call TRBJ2-1; TRBD1 is a possible D gene (6 bases). The V gene's germline CDR1 is SGDLS and CDR2 YYNGEE. V was pared by 0 bases and J by 5 bases, with 21 bases between. This CDR3 is 18 amino acids long. CDR3 bases: TGTGCCAGCAGCGTAGTTTATGGGGGCATAATAGGCGACAATGAGCAGTTCTTC. It translates to CASSVVYGGIIGDNEQFF.

The sample holds a few counts of this clone. The junction differs from germline at one of its ends, possibly a read error. The rearrangement links TRBV6-1 to TRBJ2-7, with D perhaps TRBD2 (5 bases). This CDR3 contains 15 residues. Germline lookup yields CDR1 MNHNS and CDR2 SASEGT. The CDR3 region is CASSESSRAPYDQYF. In DNA form, the CDR3 reads TGTGCCAGCAGTGAATCTAGCCGGGCCCCCTACGATCAGTACTTC.

This clone was found many times. The chain links TRBV6-2 or TRBV6-3 to TRBJ2-7; TRBD2 matches 10 bases. V lost 7 bases to trimming and J lost 3 bases; unmatched junction nucleotides: 3. The CDR3 consists of 13 residues. Per the germline V gene, CDR1 is MNHEY and CDR2 is SVGEGT. In nucleotides, the CDR3 is TGTGCCAGCAATATAGCGGGAGGCTACGAGCAGTACGTC. This gives the protein CASNIAGGYEQYV.

There are many counts of this clone. The V call is TRBV5-1, the J call TRBJ2-3; D ambiguous. The CDR3 extends over 14 amino acids. Germline lookup yields CDR1 SGHRS and CDR2 YFSETQ. V lost 5 bases and J lost 5, with 15 bases in between. CDR3: CASRGSRRQDTQYF. CDR3 DNA sequence: TGCGCCAGCAGAGGTTCCAGGAGACAAGATACGCAGTATTTT.

This clone appeared many times. This chain connects TRBV7-2 to TRBJ2-2, with TRBD2 matching over 10 bases. There are 15 residues in the CDR3. V was pared by 1 base and J by 5 bases, with 1 base of the junction left unmatched. Per the germline V gene, CDR1 is SGHTA and CDR2 is FQGNSA. Here the CDR3 reads CASSLVLAGTGELFF. The CDR3 coding sequence is TGTGCCAGCAGCTTAGTACTAGCGGGAACCGGGGAGCTGTTTTTT.

This clone was recorded at least ten times. The V gene is TRBV30, the J gene TRBJ2-3, with 12 bases that match TRBD2. The V and J ends lost 1 base and 4 bases, in that order; junction bases with no gene match: 9. Germline V CDR1 and CDR2: GTSNPN, SVGIG (reference sequence). The CDR3 is made up of 17 amino acids. For the CDR3, the DNA is TGTGCCTGGAGTGGCGGGTCTAGCGGGAGGGGGGCAGATACGCAGTATTTT. Translated: CAWSGGSSGRGADTQYF.

In this sample, this clone turned up many times. The rearrangement links TRBV25-1 to TRBJ2-7; possibly TRBD2 for D (6 bases). The ends were cut back, 4 bases at V and 2 bases at J, with 21 bases in the middle. Germline assignment: CDR1 MGHDK and CDR2 SYGVNS. This CDR3 region has 17 residues. CDR3 nucleotide sequence: TGTGCCAGCAGTGGATTTGTGCCCCCCGGCGGGGCCTACGAGCAGTACTTC. Its translation is CASSGFVPPGGAYEQYF.

Regarding this clone: The CDR3 ends on some other residue instead of the conserved phenylalanine or tryptophan, so this is likely a read error. The rearrangement joins TRBV28 to TRBJ2-7; D is unclear. This CDR3 contains 15 residues. CDR1 and CDR2 (germline): MDHEN, SYDVKM. Trimming pared 4 bases from V and 3 bases from J, leaving 16 bases between. The CDR3 region has the DNA TGTGCCAGCAGTTCTGGCTGGGCCCCTTTCTACGAGCAGTACCTC. Protein: CASSSGWAPFYEQYL.

This clone was counted ten times or more. The chain couples TRBV7-2 to TRBJ1-1; unclear D gene. CDR1 and CDR2 from the germline V gene are SGHTA and FQGNSA. Deletions cut 2 bases from V and 7 bases from J, with 11 bases between. The CDR3 totals 13 residues. CDR3 in amino acids: CASSLMSWGEAFF. DNA for the CDR3: TGTGCCAGCAGCTTAATGTCCTGGGGTGAAGCTTTCTTT.

Ten or more counts support this clone. The rearrangement uses TRBV20-1 and TRBJ2-1; D is unresolved. Looked up from germline, CDR1 is DFQATT and CDR2 is SNEGSKA (reference sequence). This CDR3 contains 10 residues. V lost 3 bases and J 13 bases, leaving 10 bases between the germline ends. In nucleotides, the CDR3 is TGCAGTGCTAGTGCTCGAACCCAGTTCTTC. Amino acids: CSASARTQFF.

The chain is built from TRBV20-1 and TRBJ2-3; 7 bases fit TRBD1. The V gene end was trimmed by 3 bases and the J gene end by 6 bases; junction bases not matched to a gene: 12. Germline assignment: CDR1 DFQATT and CDR2 SNEGSKA (reference sequence). The CDR3 covers 15 residues. The CDR3 DNA reads as TGCAGTGCTAGGAACCGTGACAGGGTTTATGATACGCAGTATTTT. Translated: CSARNRDRVYDTQYF.

The sample holds many counts of this clone. V usage is TRBV29-1 and J usage is TRBJ2-3; 10 bases map to TRBD2. V lost 6 bases, J lost 2 bases, and 17 bases stayed unmatched. CDR3 length equals 18 residues. Germline V CDR1 and CDR2: SQVTM, ANQGSEA. CDR3 protein: CSVGTGAPGLAYTDTQYF. Here the CDR3 DNA reads TGCAGCGTGGGTACAGGGGCCCCGGGACTAGCGTACACAGATACGCAGTATTTT.